The clone carrying this T cell receptor beta chain was counted between two and nine times. Specified time point: newly diagnosed GD, antithyroid drugs for less than 3 months. The TCR library was made from RNA extracted from PBMCs. The CDR3 has 19 residues. Germline values: CDR1 LGHDT, CDR2 YNNKEL (reference sequence). The junction had 15 bases not matched to a gene; V was cut back by 5 bases and J by 0 bases. The sample belongs to a study of regulatory T cells in long-lasting Graves disease. The TCR beta library used iRepertoire HTBI primers with Arm-PCR amplification of CDR3. MiXCR, run by TCRdb on the multiplex PCR reads, gives a single entry per CDR3 protein. In the table there are 350,000 to 450,000 distinct CDR3 sequences, just under 15% of which are singletons. These data also featured in a second study, about T cells in Graves' hyperthyroidism and ophthalmopathy.

The sequence was obtained from a woman aged 30 to 39 with Graves disease. This rearrangement joins TRBV3-1 to TRBJ2-3; 9 bases are a match to TRBD2. The sample here was peripheral blood mononuclear cells (PBMCs), taken at new diagnosis, from a patient treated with antithyroid drugs. The CDR3, as DNA: TGTGCCAGCAGCGGGGTCGGTTTAGCGGGAGATGATAGCACAGATACGCAGTATTTT. This gives the protein CASSGVGLAGDDSTDTQYF.